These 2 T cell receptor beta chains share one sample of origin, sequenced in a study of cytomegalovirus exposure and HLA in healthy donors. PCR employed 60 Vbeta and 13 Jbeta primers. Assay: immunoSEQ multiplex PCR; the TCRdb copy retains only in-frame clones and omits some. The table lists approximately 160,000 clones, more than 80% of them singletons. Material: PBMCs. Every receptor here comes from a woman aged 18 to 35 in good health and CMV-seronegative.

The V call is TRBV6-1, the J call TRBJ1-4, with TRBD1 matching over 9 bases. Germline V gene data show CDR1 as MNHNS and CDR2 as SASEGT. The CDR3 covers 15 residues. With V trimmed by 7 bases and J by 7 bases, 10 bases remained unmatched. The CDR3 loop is CASTARRQGGEKLFF. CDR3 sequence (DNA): TGTGCCAGCACGGCTCGAAGACAGGGGGGTGAAAAACTGTTTTTT.

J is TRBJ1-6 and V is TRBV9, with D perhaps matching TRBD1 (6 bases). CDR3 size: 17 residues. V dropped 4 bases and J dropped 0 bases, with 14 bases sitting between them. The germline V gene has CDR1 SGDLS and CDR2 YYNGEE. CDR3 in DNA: TGTGCCAGCAGCCCATACAGGGATAGCTCCTATAATTCACCCCTCCACTTT. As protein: CASSPYRDSSYNSPLHF.